Below are 8 T cell receptor beta chains sequenced from a single sample in a study of tumor-infiltrating lymphocytes in oesophageal squamous cell carcinoma. TCRdb reprocessed the PCR reads with MiXCR, giving one entry per CDR3 protein. The repertoire consists of about 10,000 distinct CDR3 sequences, with about 53% occurring once and the leading ten covering roughly 40%. The source material was esophageal tumor tissue. These receptors were taken from a female donor with esophageal squamous cell carcinoma.

V gene TRBV12-3 or TRBV12-4 combines with J gene TRBJ2-7; a possible D gene is TRBD2 (5 bases). The J call may not be correct, given that the DNA end is closer to TRBJ2-1. The CDR3 covers 17 residues. CDR3: CASSQPQEGSSYNEQFF. The CDR3 coding sequence is TGTGCCAGCAGTCAACCCCAGGAAGGGAGCTCCTACAATGAGCAGTTCTTC.

In its sample, this clonotype ranks as medium-sized. The chain employs TRBV28 and TRBJ2-7; the match to TRBD1 covers 7 bases. Germline CDR1 is MDHEN and CDR2 is SYDVKM. V lost 6 bases and J lost 2; bases outside the gene matches: 13. The CDR3 totals 16 residues. Here the CDR3 DNA reads TGTGCCAGCAGGGTATCGGAACAGGGGATCGCCTACGAGCAGTACTTC. Translated: CASRVSEQGIAYEQYF.

The V and J genes are TRBV2 and TRBJ2-5; 9 bases line up with TRBD2. V lost 3 bases, J lost 7 bases, and 3 bases stayed unmatched. CDR1 is SNHLY, CDR2 FYNNEI, per germline. This CDR3 comprises 13 residues. The CDR3 here is CASSDSGSMTQYF. The DNA of the CDR3 is TGTGCCAGCAGTGATAGCGGGAGTATGACCCAGTACTTC.

This clonotype was detected many times. The CDR3 here is CASSLDPVGNTIYF. The CDR3 nucleotides are TGTGCCAGCAGCTTAGATCCTGTTGGAAACACCATATATTTT. The rearrangement uses TRBV11-2 and TRBJ1-3; D is unresolved. Germline V gene sequence: CDR1 SGHAT, CDR2 FQNNGV. This CDR3 contains 14 residues. V shed 0 bases and J shed 3 bases, with 6 bases lying between them.

In this sample, this clonotype is hyperexpanded. The chain has TRBV27 and TRBJ2-3, with 7 bases that match TRBD2. The CDR3 spans 12 residues. V shed 8 bases, J shed 4 bases, and the junction held 3 bases outside the gene matches. From germline, CDR1 is MNHEY and CDR2 SMNVEV (reference sequence). Written as DNA, the CDR3 is TGTGCCAGCGGCACTAGCGCAGATACGCAGTATTTT. It translates to CASGTSADTQYF.

The chain is built from TRBV7-6 and TRBJ1-4; TRBD1 might be the D (5 bases). In germline, CDR1 is SGHVS, CDR2 FNYEAQ. The CDR3 consists of 14 residues. Trimming left V 5 bases short and J 6 bases short, with 13 bases between. In DNA form, the CDR3 reads TGTGCCAGCAGCCAAGGAGGGGCTCATGAAAAACTGTTTTTT. Translation gives CASSQGGAHEKLFF.

The rearrangement uses TRBV6-5 and TRBJ2-3; D call uncertain. Deletions cut 1 base from V and 6 bases from J, with 11 bases between. CDR1 and CDR2 from the germline V gene are MNHEY and SVGAGI. The CDR3 loop spans 14 amino acids. CDR3 bases: TGTGCCAGCAGTTACTTGACCTTGGGGGATACGCAGTATTTT. Amino acids: CASSYLTLGDTQYF.

Many counts were recorded for this clonotype. The CDR3 region has the DNA TGTGCCAGCAGCTTGTTCGGGGACAGTTCCAGCACAGATACGCAGTATTTT. This codes for CASSLFGDSSSTDTQYF. The V and J genes are TRBV5-6 and TRBJ2-3; 7 bases line up with TRBD1. The CDR3 is made up of 17 amino acids. Trimming cost V 1 base and J 0 bases; bases outside gene matches: 8. Germline loops: CDR1 SGHDT, CDR2 YYEEEE.